Listed below are T cell receptor beta chains from one sample, sequenced in a study of T cells in Graves' hyperthyroidism and ophthalmopathy. Each CDR3 protein is one row after TCRdb ran MiXCR on the multiplex PCR reads. The sample shows 550,000 to 650,000 distinct CDR3 sequences, about 15% of them seen only once. The sequenced sample consisted of blood. Source of these receptors: a woman in her 30s with Graves' hyperthyroidism that later progressed to Graves' ophthalmopathy. Both conserved end residues are part of each CDR3. D genes are given only for firm matches. Some rows mark clone size as missing; the rest say once, few, many or name a class of expanded clone.

clone size,D gene,J gene,V gene,CDR3 DNA,CDR3 protein
-,-,TRBJ1-5,TRBV27,TGTGCCAGCAGTCCTTCGCCGGGAGACGGGCCCCAGCATTTT,CASSPSPGDGPQHF
many,-,TRBJ1-5,TRBV2,TGTGCCAGCAGCGACTTAGGGGGGGCAAGCAACAATCAGCCCCAGCATTTT,CASSDLGGASNNQPQHF
few,-,TRBJ2-2,TRBV12-5,TGTGCTAGTGGTTTGGTTGTCCAGCCGAACACCGGGGAGCTGTTTTTT,CASGLVVQPNTGELFF
many,-,TRBJ1-5,TRBV7-2,TGTGCCAGCAGCTTTGAGGCATCATCGCCCCAGCATTTT,CASSFEASSPQHF
many,-,TRBJ2-1,TRBV24-1,TGTGCCACCAGTGATTCAGTCCTAAACAATGAGCAGTTCTTC,CATSDSVLNNEQFF
-,-,TRBJ2-1,TRBV20-1,TGCTCCGTCTCTGGAACCCTTGGGGGCGGTGAGCAGTTCTTC,CSVSGTLGGGEQFF
-,-,TRBJ1-2,TRBV7-9,TGTGCCAGCAGTTCAAGAGGACAGCAACCCAACTATGGCTACACCTTC,CASSSRGQQPNYGYTF
few,-,TRBJ2-3,TRBV7-6,TGTGCCAGCAGCCATCAGGGGGGAACAGATACGCAGTATTTT,CASSHQGGTDTQYF
many,-,TRBJ1-2,TRBV12-3/TRBV12-4,TGTGCCAGCAGATTAGGCGGGACGAACTATGGCTACACCTTC,CASRLGGTNYGYTF
many,-,TRBJ1-6,TRBV4-3,TGCGCCAGCAGCCAAGATGTACTGGATAATTCACCCCTCCACTTT,CASSQDVLDNSPLHF
once,-,TRBJ2-7,TRBV11-2,TGTGCCAGCAGCTTGAGGGCCCAACTTTCCGAGCAGTACTTC,CASSLRAQLSEQYF
many,-,TRBJ2-2,TRBV24-1,TGTGCCACCAGTGATTTGGCAGGGGAGAACACCGGGGAGCTGTTTTTT,CATSDLAGENTGELFF
many,TRBD2,TRBJ2-1,TRBV27,TGTGCCAGCAGTGTGACTAGCGGGAGTATGGATGAGCAGTTCTTC,CASSVTSGSMDEQFF
many,-,TRBJ2-5,TRBV10-3,TGTGCCATCGGTCAAGAGACCCAGTACTTC,CAIGQETQYF
-,-,TRBJ1-4,TRBV14,TGTGCCAGCAGCCCCCAAGGGTATGAAAAACTGTTTTTT,CASSPQGYEKLFF
few,-,TRBJ2-1,TRBV6-1,TGTGCCAGCAGTGAGGTTGTTAGAGACAATGAGCAGTTCTTC,CASSEVVRDNEQFF
many,-,TRBJ1-1,TRBV6-1,TGTGCCAGCAGAACGGTGGGGGCCGTGAACACTGAAGCTTTCTTT,CASRTVGAVNTEAFF
-,TRBD1,TRBJ2-5,TRBV20-1,TGCAGTGCTAGTGGGACAGGAGGATCACAAGAGACCCAGTACTTC,CSASGTGGSQETQYF
many,-,TRBJ2-2,TRBV6-5,TGTGCCAGCAGTTACGACGGCCGGCTTAACACCGGGGAGCTGTTTTTT,CASSYDGRLNTGELFF
-,TRBD1,TRBJ1-2,TRBV30,TGTGCCTGGAGGGCTACACAGGGGGAGAAATCGGGCGGCTACACCTTC,CAWRATQGEKSGGYTF
many,-,TRBJ2-7,TRBV6-2/TRBV6-3,TGTGCCAGCAGTTACGTACACCCCTACGAGCAGTACTTC,CASSYVHPYEQYF
many,TRBD2,TRBJ2-3,TRBV27,TGTGCCAGCAGTTCGCTGACTAGCGGGCACACAGATACGCAGTATTTT,CASSSLTSGHTDTQYF
many,-,TRBJ1-2,TRBV20-1,TGCAGTGCTAGCGGACAGCTTCCGGGTAGCTACACCTTC,CSASGQLPGSYTF
once,-,TRBJ1-3,TRBV5-4,TGTGCCAGCAGCTCCACCGGACAGAGCCGAGTCACCATATATTTT,CASSSTGQSRVTIYF
-,-,TRBJ2-1,TRBV5-6,TGTGCCAGCAGCGTATTCTATGCCTACAATGAGCAGTTCTTC,CASSVFYAYNEQFF
many,TRBD2,TRBJ2-2,TRBV12-3/TRBV12-4,TGTGCCAGCAGATACACTAGCGGGAAGAACACCGGGGAGCTGTTTTTT,CASRYTSGKNTGELFF
many,-,TRBJ2-5,TRBV12-3/TRBV12-4,TGTGCCAGCAGTCCACTCGAGGAGACCCAGTACTTC,CASSPLEETQYF
-,TRBD2,TRBJ2-7,TRBV27,TGTGCCAGCAGTTTACTAGCGGGAGATAGGGTCTCCTACGAGCAGTACTTC,CASSLLAGDRVSYEQYF
many,-,TRBJ2-2,TRBV11-3,TGTGCCAGCAGCTTCCTTGGCAGGACCAACACCGGGGAGCTGTTTTTT,CASSFLGRTNTGELFF
-,-,TRBJ1-5,TRBV12-5,TGTGCTAGTGGGGAGTTTCAGCCCCAGCATTTT,CASGEFQPQHF
many,-,TRBJ2-1,TRBV20-1,TGCAGTGCCCTCCCCGGGCAAAATGAGCAGTTCTTC,CSALPGQNEQFF